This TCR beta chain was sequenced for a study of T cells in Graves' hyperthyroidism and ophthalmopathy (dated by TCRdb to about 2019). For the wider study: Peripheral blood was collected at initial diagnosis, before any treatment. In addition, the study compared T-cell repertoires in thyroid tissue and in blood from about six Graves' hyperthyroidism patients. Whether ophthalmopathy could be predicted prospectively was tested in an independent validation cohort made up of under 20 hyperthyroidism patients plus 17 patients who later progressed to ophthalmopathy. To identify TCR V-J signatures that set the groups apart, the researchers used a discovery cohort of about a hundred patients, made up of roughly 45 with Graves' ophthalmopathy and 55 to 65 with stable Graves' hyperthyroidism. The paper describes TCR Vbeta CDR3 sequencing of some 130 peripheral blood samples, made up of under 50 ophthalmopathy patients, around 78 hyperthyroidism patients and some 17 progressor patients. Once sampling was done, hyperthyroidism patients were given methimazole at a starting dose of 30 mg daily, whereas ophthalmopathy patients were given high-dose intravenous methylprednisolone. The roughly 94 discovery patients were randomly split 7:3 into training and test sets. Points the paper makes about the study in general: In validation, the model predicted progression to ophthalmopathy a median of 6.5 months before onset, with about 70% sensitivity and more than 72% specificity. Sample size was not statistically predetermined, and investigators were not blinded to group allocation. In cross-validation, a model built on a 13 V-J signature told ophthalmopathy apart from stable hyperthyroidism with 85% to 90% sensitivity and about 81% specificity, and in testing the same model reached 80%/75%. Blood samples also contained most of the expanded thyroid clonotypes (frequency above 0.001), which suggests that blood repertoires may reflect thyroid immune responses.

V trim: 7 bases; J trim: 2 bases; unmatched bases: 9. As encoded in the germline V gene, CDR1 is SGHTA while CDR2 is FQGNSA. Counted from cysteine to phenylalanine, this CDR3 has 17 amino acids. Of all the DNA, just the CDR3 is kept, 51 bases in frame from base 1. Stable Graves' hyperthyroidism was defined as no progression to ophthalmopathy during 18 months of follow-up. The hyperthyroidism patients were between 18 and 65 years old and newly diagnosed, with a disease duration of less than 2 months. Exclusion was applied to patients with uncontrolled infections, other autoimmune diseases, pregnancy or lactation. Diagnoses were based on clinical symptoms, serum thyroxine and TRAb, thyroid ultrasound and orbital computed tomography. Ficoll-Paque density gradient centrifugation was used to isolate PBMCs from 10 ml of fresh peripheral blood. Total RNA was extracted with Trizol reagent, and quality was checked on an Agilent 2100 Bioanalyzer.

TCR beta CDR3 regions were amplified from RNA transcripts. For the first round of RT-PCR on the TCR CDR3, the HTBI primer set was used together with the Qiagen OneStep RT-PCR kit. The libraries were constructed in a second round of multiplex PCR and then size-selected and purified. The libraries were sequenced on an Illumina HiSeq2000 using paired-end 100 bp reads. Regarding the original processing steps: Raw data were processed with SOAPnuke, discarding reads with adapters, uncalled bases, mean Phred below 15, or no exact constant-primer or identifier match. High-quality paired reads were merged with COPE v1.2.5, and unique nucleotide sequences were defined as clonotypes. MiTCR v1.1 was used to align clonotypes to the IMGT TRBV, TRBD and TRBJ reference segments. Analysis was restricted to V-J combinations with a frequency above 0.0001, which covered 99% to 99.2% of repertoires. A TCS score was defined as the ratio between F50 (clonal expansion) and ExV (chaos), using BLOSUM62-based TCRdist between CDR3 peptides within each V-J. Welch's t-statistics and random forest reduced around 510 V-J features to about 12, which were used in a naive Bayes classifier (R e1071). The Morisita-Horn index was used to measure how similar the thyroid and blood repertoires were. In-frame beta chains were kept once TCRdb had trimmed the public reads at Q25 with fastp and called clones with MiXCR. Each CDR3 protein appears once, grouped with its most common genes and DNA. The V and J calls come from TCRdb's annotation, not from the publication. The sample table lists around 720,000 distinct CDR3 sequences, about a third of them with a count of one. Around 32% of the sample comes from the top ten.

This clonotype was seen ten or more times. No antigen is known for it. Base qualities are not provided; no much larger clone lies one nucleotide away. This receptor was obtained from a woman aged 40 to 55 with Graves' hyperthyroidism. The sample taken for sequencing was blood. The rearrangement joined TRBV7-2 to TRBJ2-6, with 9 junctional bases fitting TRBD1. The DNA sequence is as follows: TGTGCCAGCATCCTAGGGACAGGGATCCCTGGGGCCAACGTCCTGACTTTC. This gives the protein CASILGTGIPGANVLTF. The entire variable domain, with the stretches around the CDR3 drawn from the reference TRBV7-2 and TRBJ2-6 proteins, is GAGVSQSPSNKVTEKGKDVELRCDPISGHTALYWYRQSLGQGLEFLIYFQGNSAPDKSGLPSDRFSAERTGGSVSTLTIQRTQQEDSAVYLCASILGTGIPGANVLTFGAGSRLTVL.